This TCR beta chain was documented in a study of patients and donors after allogeneic stem cell transplantation. TCRdb re-called the RT-PCR reads with MiXCR, one entry per CDR3 protein. This sample has about 200,000 distinct CDR3 sequences; around 41% occur once, and the top ten carry around 35%. The sample taken for sequencing was blood, either unsorted or a sorted T cell fraction (not recorded which). The clonotype was recovered from a human donor who was either an allogeneic HSCT recipient or a stem cell or donor lymphocyte infusion donor (not recorded which). It is not recorded whose cells these are; they may come from a transplant donor.

CDR3 amino acids: CASSQDKLYNEQFF. The CDR3 DNA is TGCGCCAGCAGCCAAGATAAACTGTACAATGAGCAGTTCTTC. This chain joins TRBV4-3 and TRBJ2-1; D is unclear. Trimming stripped 0 bases from V and 4 bases from J, with 7 bases between. The length of the CDR3 is 14 residues. The germline CDR1 and CDR2 sequences are LGHNA and YSLEER.